The following is a T cell receptor (beta chain) sequence with its context. No antigen is known for it. This sample was included in a study of cytomegalovirus exposure and HLA in healthy donors. Germline trimming cut 3 bases from V and 4 bases from J; bases unmatched to any gene: 10. The germline V gene encodes CDR1 KGHSH and CDR2 LQKENI. The CDR3 has 16 amino acids. The study, taken as a whole, reports: Cytomegalovirus status was reportedly diagnosed by the classifier with high specificity and sensitivity.

Sequenced by immunoSEQ multiplex PCR; TCRdb stores in-frame clones only, minus some. The repertoire holds around 190,000 clones, with around 80% as singletons. The donors belonged to the roughly 120-subject validation cohort, separate from the roughly 670-subject first cohort. The rearrangement uses TRBV18 and TRBJ2-5; TRBD1 agrees at 8 bases. The sample consisted of PBMCs. The TCR comes from a woman aged 25 to 39 in good health and CMV-seronegative. CDR3 loop: CASSPQRTGTSETQYF. The CDR3 nucleotides read TGTGCCAGCTCACCTCAAAGGACAGGGACGTCAGAGACCCAGTACTTC.